This T cell receptor (beta chain) was recorded in a study of T cell responses to AZD1222 COVID-19 vaccine. The overall study: Second doses that came at about 4 or about 12 weeks were put together.

The V end was cut by 6 bases, the J end by 3 bases, with 8 bases between. The CDR3 is 12 residues long. CDR1 is SEHNR, CDR2 FQNEAQ, per germline (reference sequence). Study-wide points: As reported, nearly half of all spike-specific TCRs target variant regions that are unmutated. Increased Spike-specific TCR breadth and depth were observed after two AZD1222 doses. Clonal diversity was possibly underestimated, and the donors were mostly white British, with more females.

Libraries were prepared by immunoSEQ multiplex PCR; TCRdb keeps only in-frame clonotypes and omits some of them. The sample has 90,000 to 120,000 clones; roughly 89% are singletons. As regards this clone: What it recognizes is unknown.

This rearrangement joins TRBV7-9 to TRBJ2-5; no clear D. The sequenced sample was peripheral blood, obtained on day 0 of AZD1222 vaccination. The receptor comes from an adult in good health. As DNA, the CDR3 is TGTGCCAGCAGAGCTTATAAAGAGACCCAGTACTTC. Encoded protein: CASRAYKETQYF.